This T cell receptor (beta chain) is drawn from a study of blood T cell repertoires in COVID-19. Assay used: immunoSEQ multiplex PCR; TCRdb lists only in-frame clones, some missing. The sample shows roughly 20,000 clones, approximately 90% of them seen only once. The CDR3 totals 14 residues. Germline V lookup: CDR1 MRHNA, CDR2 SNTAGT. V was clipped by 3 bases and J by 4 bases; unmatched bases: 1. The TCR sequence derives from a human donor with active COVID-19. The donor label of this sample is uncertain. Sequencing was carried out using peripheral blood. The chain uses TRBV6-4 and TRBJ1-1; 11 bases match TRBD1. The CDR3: CASSEGTGGTEAFF. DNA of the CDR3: TGTGCCAGCAGTGAGGGGACAGGGGGCACTGAAGCTTTCTTT.